The clone carrying this T cell receptor (beta chain) was detected only a few times. Total RNA, at least 5.5 micrograms per sample, was extracted from PBMCs. The authors ran a second PCR of roughly 7 to 11 cycles using a sample-barcoded 5' primer and a J-beta primer mix. Template switching added a 12-random-nucleotide identifier to every cDNA molecule. TCRdb reprocessed the 5' RACE reads with MiXCR, giving one entry per CDR3 protein. The sample records more than 1 million distinct CDR3 sequences, more than 40% being singletons. This entry comes from a study of blood T cells in healthy people across ages. Looking at the study overall: Capture via template switching afforded approximately one barcoded beta molecule per two T cells.

Germline loops: CDR1 SGHAT, CDR2 FQNNGV. The ends were cut back, 1 base at V and 2 bases at J, with 18 bases in the middle. The CDR3 is 17 residues long. This chain connects TRBV11-2 to TRBJ2-7; tentative D call: TRBD1 (6 bases). Sequences were obtained from blood. This clonotype originated in a woman in her sixties or seventies in good health. DNA for the CDR3: TGTGCCAGCAGCTTAGGTGGTCACAGGGTATGGACCTACGAGCAGTACTTC. Translating it yields CASSLGGHRVWTYEQYF.